This TCR beta chain was profiled in a study of tumor and adjacent non-tumor tissue in lung cancer. This CDR3 region has 15 residues. Germline values: CDR1 SGHDT, CDR2 YYEEEE. Three rounds of nested PCR, following a modified ARM-PCR protocol, produced the TCRbeta library. TCRdb redid the calling of the multiplex PCR reads with MiXCR, one entry per CDR3 protein. The sample has tens of thousands of distinct CDR3 sequences, about 67% seen once. In regard to this clonotype: Its antigen is not known. One junction end does not reproduce the germline sequence, and a read error may be involved.

No cell sorting was done before RNA was extracted from the tissue. Donors were chemotherapy-naive, newly diagnosed lung cancer surgical patients in China, August–late 2014. Study-level results: Normal lung showed higher cumulative top 100 clone frequency than tumor.

The clonotype was recovered from a man between 60 and 75 years old with non-small cell lung cancer. The chain recombines TRBV5-6 with TRBJ1-5; D unclear. The material sequenced was lung tumor tissue. The CDR3 loop reads CASSRSGYINQPQHF. Written as DNA, the CDR3 is TGTGCCAGCAGCCGTTCAGGATATATCAATCAGCCCCAGCACTTT.